This T cell receptor beta chain was obtained from a study of OX40 agonist ivuxolimab in advanced cancers. The ends were cut back, 4 bases at V and 0 bases at J, with 10 bases in the middle. The germline gives CDR1 SGHTA, CDR2 FQGNSA. The CDR3 runs 15 residues. Measured with immunoSEQ multiplex PCR; TCRdb has only the in-frame clones, and not every one. The sample shows about 76,000 clones, around four fifths of them seen only once. The J gene is TRBJ2-1, the V gene TRBV7-2; unclear D gene. The sequences come from CD4+ or CD8+ T cells sorted from blood, collected in a trial of the OX40 agonist ivuxolimab. The clonotype comes from an adult with an advanced solid tumor such as melanoma, head and neck, liver or kidney cancer. CDR3 residues: CASSSDSSSYNEQFF. CDR3 bases: TGTGCCAGCAGCTCCGACTCAAGCTCCTACAATGAGCAGTTCTTC.